The 9 T cell receptor beta chains reported below all come from one sample, sequenced in a study of blood T cell repertoires in COVID-19. TCRdb's table, derived via immunoSEQ multiplex PCR, lists solely in-frame clones and lacks some. The repertoire has 300,000 or so clones, about 87% of them found once; the top ten carry roughly 3.3%. Sequencing was performed on peripheral blood. These receptors came from a woman aged 35 to 49 with acute or convalescent COVID-19.

This clone was observed once. The J gene is TRBJ1-1, the V gene TRBV18; 7 positions match TRBD1. Germline V gives CDR1 KGHSH, CDR2 LQKENI. Losses at the gene ends were 0 bases for V and 3 bases for J; bases not matched to a gene: 10. The CDR3 is made up of 17 amino acids. CDR3 coding DNA: TGTGCCAGCTCACCACCATTGAGGGGGCTGGGGGACACTGAAGCTTTCTTT. Protein product: CASSPPLRGLGDTEAFF.

This chain uses TRBV6-5 with TRBJ2-3, with 10 positions matching TRBD1. V lost 5 bases, J lost 4 bases, and 3 bases stayed unmatched. The CDR3 totals 14 residues. CDR1 and CDR2 from the germline V gene are MNHEY and SVGAGI. In DNA, the CDR3 is TGTGCCAGCAGTACCGGGACAGGGGCAGATACGCAGTATTTT. This gives the protein CASSTGTGADTQYF.

This sequence joins TRBV6-1 and TRBJ2-7; the D gene is possibly TRBD1 (6 bases). CDR3 length: 15 residues. Trimming stripped 3 bases from V and 3 bases from J, with 15 bases between. From germline, CDR1 is MNHNS and CDR2 SASEGT. As DNA, the CDR3 is TGTGCCAGCAGTGAGGGACACTTCACCTTCTACGAGCAGTACGTC. Translation: CASSEGHFTFYEQYV.

The chain links TRBV7-9 to TRBJ1-6; D ambiguous. Trimming stripped 4 bases from V and 7 bases from J, with 11 bases between. This CDR3 is 14 amino acids long. Germline-derived CDR1 and CDR2 are SEHNR and FQNEAQ (reference sequence). CDR3 residues: CASSYRGKNSPLHF. In DNA, the CDR3 is TGTGCCAGCAGCTACCGGGGAAAGAATTCACCCCTCCACTTT.

The chain is built from TRBV29-1 and TRBJ1-1; 11 positions agree with TRBD1. This CDR3 contains 15 residues. V was pared by 1 base and J by 6 bases, with 7 bases of the junction left unmatched. Germline V lookup: CDR1 SQVTM, CDR2 ANQGSEA. The CDR3 region has the DNA TGCAGCGTTGAAGGGAGGACAGGGGGCCACTCTGAAGCTTTCTTT. Amino acid sequence: CSVEGRTGGHSEAFF.

J is TRBJ1-3 and V is TRBV6-4; TRBD1 matches 8 bases. Germline-derived CDR1 and CDR2 are MRHNA and SNTAGT. The CDR3 is 17 amino acids. V lost 0 bases to trimming and J lost 2 bases; unmatched junction nucleotides: 6. DNA of the CDR3: TGTGCCAGCAGTGACTCAACCCAGGGGGCGCCTGGAAACACCATATATTTT. Translated: CASSDSTQGAPGNTIYF.

V is TRBV19 and J is TRBJ1-2, with 8 bases identical to TRBD1. This CDR3 is 14 amino acids long. From germline, CDR1 is LNHDA and CDR2 SQIVND (reference sequence). V was pared by 4 bases and J by 6 bases, with 7 bases of the junction left unmatched. CDR3 DNA sequence: TGTGCCAGTAGTACCATAGGACAGGGTAATGGCTACACCTTC. Translation gives CASSTIGQGNGYTF.

The rearrangement links TRBV7-3 to TRBJ1-1; tentatively, D is TRBD1 (5 bases). The V end was cut by 2 bases, the J end by 5 bases, with 15 bases between. Per germline, CDR1 SGHTA and CDR2 FQGTGA. This CDR3 is built from 15 residues. The chain's CDR3 is CASSLLTGGLTEAFF. CDR3 DNA: TGTGCCAGCAGCTTACTCACGGGGGGATTAACTGAAGCTTTCTTT.

The rearrangement joins TRBV5-1 to TRBJ2-5; D is unclear. The ends were cut back, 4 bases at V and 1 base at J, with 5 bases in the middle. CDR3 length: 12 amino acids. The germline V gene has CDR1 SGHRS and CDR2 YFSETQ. In nucleotides, the CDR3 is TGCGCCAGCAGCCCTACCCAAGAGACCCAGTACTTC. This encodes CASSPTQETQYF.